One T cell receptor beta chain is described in this entry. The antigen is undetermined. TCRdb independently ran MiXCR on the 5' RACE reads; one entry per CDR3 protein. The sample shows about 340,000 distinct CDR3 sequences, 15% to 20% of them seen only once. This sample is part of a study of T-cell memory formation after mild COVID-19. The study's findings and limits: CD4+ bias marked clones expanding day 15 to 37, unlike balanced contracting clones. Cross-reactive memory seemingly joined, as some responding clones were found in pre-infection memory. Shrinking CD4+ clones resided mostly in CM and EM, and CD8+ ones in EMRA.

The V and J ends lost 6 bases and 3 bases respectively, with 14 bases between them. The CDR3 runs 14 residues. The germline V gene has CDR1 LNHDA and CDR2 SQIVND (reference sequence). The chain couples TRBV19 to TRBJ1-1; a weak D match, TRBD1 (5 bases). The TCR originated in a man aged 18 to 35 who had mild COVID-19 (a few samples of this study predate the infection). Cell type and time point are not known. The specimen was PBMCs or a T cell subset sorted from them (not recorded which). CDR3 loop: CASRTRERDTEAFF. DNA for the CDR3: TGTGCCAGTAGAACCAGGGAGAGGGACACTGAAGCTTTCTTT.